The 31 T cell receptor beta chains below were found in one sample sequenced in a study of blood T cell repertoires in COVID-19. Assay: immunoSEQ multiplex PCR; the TCRdb copy retains only in-frame clones and omits some. The sample yields about 170,000 clones, around 90% seen once. Sequencing input: peripheral blood. Receptor source: a man over 45 who had recovered from COVID-19.

The V gene is TRBV5-4, the J gene TRBJ2-1; TRBD2 matches 10 bases. There are 15 residues in the CDR3. Germline lookup yields CDR1 SGHNT and CDR2 YYREEE (reference sequence). V lost 2 bases to trimming and J lost 7 bases; unmatched junction nucleotides: 6. The CDR3 nucleotides are TGTGCCAGCAGCTTAGCGGGAGGGCCAGGGAATGAGCAGTTCTTC. Protein: CASSLAGGPGNEQFF.

The V and J genes are TRBV18 and TRBJ1-1; 10 bases map to TRBD1. The ends lost 1 base at V and 4 bases at J; junction bases unmatched: 12. Germline CDR1 KGHSH, CDR2 LQKENI. CDR3 length equals 18 residues. The DNA of the CDR3 is TGTGCCAGCTCACCACTACCCCTGAGACAGGGGGCTCCCACTGAAGCTTTCTTT. This encodes CASSPLPLRQGAPTEAFF.

The chain uses TRBV7-6 and TRBJ1-3; 8 bases fit TRBD1. CDR3 length equals 18 residues. The V gene's germline CDR1 is SGHVS and CDR2 FNYEAQ. V lost 0 bases and J lost 1; bases outside the gene matches: 8. The CDR3 protein is CASSLAPKQGGSGNTIYF. CDR3 nucleotide sequence: TGTGCCAGCAGCTTAGCCCCTAAACAGGGGGGGTCTGGAAACACCATATATTTT.

The V and J genes are TRBV29-1 and TRBJ2-2; weak D call: TRBD1 (6 bases). Trimming removed 4 bases at V and 3 bases at J, with 12 bases between. The germline V gene encodes CDR1 SQVTM and CDR2 ANQGSEA. The length of the CDR3 is 14 residues. In DNA form, the CDR3 reads TGCAGCGTTGTATGGCAGGGGTACACCGGGGAGCTGTTTTTT. Translation: CSVVWQGYTGELFF.

The chain recombines TRBV11-2 with TRBJ2-7, with 7 bases fitting TRBD1. The CDR3 totals 14 residues. The V gene's germline CDR1 is SGHAT and CDR2 FQNNGV. Trimming removed 4 bases from V and 4 bases from J; junction bases left unmatched: 7. The CDR3 DNA sequence: TGTGCCAGCAGCTACAGTCGGGACAGATACGAGCAGTACTTC. Its protein product is CASSYSRDRYEQYF.

The rearrangement joins TRBV18 to TRBJ1-4; D perhaps matches TRBD1 (5 bases). The CDR3 consists of 13 residues. Germline lookup yields CDR1 KGHSH and CDR2 LQKENI. The V and J ends lost 3 bases and 8 bases respectively, with 10 bases between them. The CDR3 is CASSPGLSEKLFF. In DNA form, the CDR3 reads TGTGCCAGCTCACCGGGGCTTTCCGAAAAACTGTTTTTT.

V gene TRBV12-3 or TRBV12-4 combines with J gene TRBJ1-1; D gene uncertain. V lost 7 bases and J 7 bases, leaving 16 bases between the germline ends. The CDR3 is 13 residues long. Written as DNA, the CDR3 is TGTGCCAGCAAAAGGTCTTTCGGAGATGAAGCTTTCTTT. Translating it yields CASKRSFGDEAFF.

This chain links TRBV28 with TRBJ1-5; D is possibly TRBD1 (6 bases). The CDR3 spans 16 residues. Trimming pared 3 bases from V and 1 base from J, leaving 13 bases between. Per the germline V gene, CDR1 is MDHEN and CDR2 is SYDVKM. This chain's CDR3 is CASSFETGLSNQPQHF. The CDR3 DNA sequence: TGTGCCAGCAGTTTCGAGACAGGTCTAAGCAATCAGCCCCAGCATTTT.

This clone was recorded once. This chain links TRBV2 with TRBJ1-1; D call uncertain. Germline CDR1 SNHLY, CDR2 FYNNEI. The CDR3 consists of 14 residues. V shed 5 bases and J shed 1 base, with 11 bases lying between them. CDR3 nucleotides: TGTGCCAGCAGTTCTACACGGGAGAACACTGAAGCTTTCTTT. It encodes CASSSTRENTEAFF.

The chain employs TRBV6-6 and TRBJ2-7; possible D gene TRBD1, 6 bases. The CDR3 is 12 amino acids. V gave up 6 bases and J gave up 5 bases, with 11 bases separating them. Germline CDR1 MNHNY, CDR2 SVGAGI (reference sequence). The CDR3 region is CASSLGQNEQYF. The CDR3 region has the DNA TGTGCCAGCAGCCTCGGACAGAACGAGCAGTACTTC.

The chain carries TRBV6-6 and TRBJ2-5; TRBD2 might be the D (6 bases). Germline V gene sequence: CDR1 MNHNY, CDR2 SVGAGI (reference sequence). The V gene lost 3 bases and the J gene lost 4 bases, with 12 bases spanning the gap. The CDR3 runs to 14 residues. Here the CDR3 reads CASSYGQGGETQYF. CDR3 coding DNA: TGTGCCAGCAGTTATGGGCAGGGAGGAGAGACCCAGTACTTC.

This chain links TRBV11-2 with TRBJ2-5; TRBD2 matches at 8 bases. V was pared by 5 bases and J by 5 bases, with 7 bases of the junction left unmatched. CDR1 and CDR2 from the germline V gene are SGHAT and FQNNGV. This CDR3 comprises 14 residues. In nucleotides, the CDR3 is TGTGCCAGCAGCCCGCGGGGGGCCGGGGAGACCCAGTACTTC. It translates to CASSPRGAGETQYF.

The gene calls are TRBV18 and TRBJ2-5, with a weak D call TRBD1 (6 bases). The germline CDR1 and CDR2 sequences are KGHSH and LQKENI. This CDR3 contains 15 residues. V was trimmed by 5 bases and J by 1 base, leaving 14 bases between them. CDR3 loop: CASSSRRDTQETQYF. In nucleotides, the CDR3 is TGTGCCAGCTCATCTCGTAGGGACACCCAAGAGACCCAGTACTTC.

The chain employs TRBV3-1 (or the pseudogene TRBV3-2) and TRBJ2-1; D gene uncertain. V was pared by 1 base and J by 0 bases, with 10 bases between. Germline V lookup: CDR1 LGHDT, CDR2 YNNKEL (reference sequence). CDR3 length equals 16 residues. CDR3 coding DNA: TGTGCCAGCAGCCAAGCTCAGTCTTCCTCCTACAATGAGCAGTTCTTC. Protein product: CASSQAQSSSYNEQFF.

The chain employs TRBV15 and TRBJ1-4, with 9 bases fitting TRBD1. CDR3 length equals 14 residues. From germline, CDR1 is LNHNV and CDR2 YYDKDF (reference sequence). The V segment lost 1 base and the J segment 8 bases; nucleotides outside the gene matches: 2. CDR3 residues: CATSRGQGGEKLFF. The CDR3 bases are TGTGCCACCAGCAGAGGACAGGGGGGGGAAAAACTGTTTTTT. The whole variable domain, remainder taken from reference TRBV15 and TRBJ1-4, is DAMVIQNPRYQVTQFGKPVTLSCSQTLNHNVMYWYQQKSSQAPKLLFHYYDKDFNNEADTPDNFQSRRPNTSFCFLDIRSPGLGDTAMYLCATSRGQGGEKLFFGSGTQLSVL.

This sequence joins TRBV9 and TRBJ2-7; a possible D gene is TRBD2 (6 bases). Trimming removed 4 bases at V and 7 bases at J, with 24 bases between. Germline CDR1 and CDR2: SGDLS and YYNGEE. The CDR3 extends over 16 amino acids. The CDR3 loop is CASSPQSSAGTGEQYF. Written as DNA, the CDR3 is TGTGCCAGCAGCCCCCAGAGCTCGGCAGGGACTGGAGAGCAGTACTTC.

The chain employs TRBV27 and TRBJ2-3, with D maybe TRBD2 (5 bases). CDR1 is MNHEY, CDR2 SMNVEV, per germline (reference sequence). The CDR3 has 14 amino acids. Trimming left V 4 bases short and J 3 bases short, with 11 bases between. This chain's CDR3 is CASSWTRGTDTQYF. Here the CDR3 DNA reads TGTGCCAGCAGTTGGACCCGAGGGACAGATACGCAGTATTTT.

In its sample, this clone was seen once. V usage is TRBV6-5 and J usage is TRBJ1-4; TRBD1 aligns across 8 bases. From germline, CDR1 is MNHEY and CDR2 SVGAGI. V dropped 4 bases and J dropped 7; count of bases not matched to a gene: 8. The CDR3 has 15 residues. The CDR3 loop is CASSLSGGQGEKLFF. CDR3 DNA sequence: TGTGCCAGCAGTTTGTCAGGGGGCCAAGGTGAAAAACTGTTTTTT.

The chain's CDR3 is CASSSDRGQETQYF. The CDR3 region has the DNA TGTGCCAGCAGCTCAGACAGGGGCCAAGAGACCCAGTACTTC. The chain has TRBV7-6 and TRBJ2-5, with 8 nucleotides matching TRBD1. The V and J ends lost 4 bases and 1 base, in that order; junction bases with no gene match: 2. The germline CDR1 and CDR2 sequences are SGHVS and FNYEAQ. The CDR3 is 14 amino acids.

J is TRBJ1-5 and V is TRBV3-1 (or the pseudogene TRBV3-2); 9 bases are shared with TRBD1. V was clipped by 1 base and J by 5 bases; unmatched bases: 0. The CDR3 runs 14 residues. Germline-derived CDR1 and CDR2 are LGHDT and YNNKEL (reference sequence). The CDR3 region is CASSQGQGDQPQHF. CDR3 sequence (DNA): TGTGCCAGCAGCCAAGGACAGGGGGATCAGCCCCAGCATTTT.

The V and J genes are TRBV7-6 and TRBJ1-2; a possible D gene is TRBD1 (5 bases). V dropped 0 bases and J dropped 4 bases, with 15 bases sitting between them. The CDR3 extends over 16 amino acids. The germline V gene has CDR1 SGHVS and CDR2 FNYEAQ. The CDR3 loop is CASSLAPGKGSYGYTF. The CDR3 DNA follows: TGTGCCAGCAGCTTAGCACCAGGGAAGGGGTCCTATGGCTACACCTTC.

This chain connects TRBV27 to TRBJ1-5, with TRBD1 matching 8 bases. The CDR3 consists of 12 residues. The germline V gene has CDR1 MNHEY and CDR2 SMNVEV (reference sequence). V lost 9 bases and J lost 11; bases outside the gene matches: 9. The CDR3 DNA follows: TGTGCCAGTGGACAGGGAGCGTCGGCCCAGCATTTT. Translation gives CASGQGASAQHF.

This chain uses TRBV5-4 with TRBJ2-1; 12 bases line up with TRBD1. With V trimmed by 4 bases and J by 8 bases, 10 bases remained unmatched. CDR1 is SGHNT and CDR2 is YYREEE in the germline V gene (reference sequence). The CDR3 loop spans 16 amino acids. CDR3 sequence (DNA): TGTGCCAGCAGCCCGCCGGGGACAGGGGGCATCGATGAGCAGTTCTTC. Amino acids: CASSPPGTGGIDEQFF.

The V gene is TRBV6-5, the J gene TRBJ1-3; unclear D gene. V shed 7 bases and J shed 1 base, with 14 bases lying between them. From germline, CDR1 is MNHEY and CDR2 SVGAGI. The CDR3 covers 15 residues. CDR3 sequence (DNA): TGTGCCAGCACCCAACCCGGTCGGTCTGGAAACACCATATATTTT. Its translation: CASTQPGRSGNTIYF.

The chain is built from TRBV24-1 and TRBJ1-5; tentative D call: TRBD1 (5 bases). The CDR3 sequence is 14 residues long. The germline V and J ends were trimmed by 4 bases and 2 bases, with 8 bases remaining between them. Looked up from germline, CDR1 is KGHDR and CDR2 is SFDVKD. This chain's CDR3 is CATSDPTGNQPQHF. CDR3 nucleotides: TGTGCCACCAGTGACCCGACAGGCAATCAGCCCCAGCATTTT.

The chain is built from TRBV21-1 and TRBJ2-7; the table gives TRBD1 as D, unverified against the DNA. TRBV21-1 is shown as a pseudogene. The CDR3 spans 16 residues. CDR3 sequence reads: CASLVISAGSSYEQYF. CDR3 bases: TGTGCCAGCCTGGTTATCTCGGCAGGAAGCTCCTACGAGCAGTACTTC.

The chain links TRBV7-2 to TRBJ2-2, with a tentative D call TRBD2 (6 bases). Germline assignment: CDR1 SGHTA and CDR2 FQGNSA. The V end lost 5 bases, the J end lost 4 bases, and 17 bases lay between the germline ends. CDR3 length: 16 amino acids. In DNA, the CDR3 is TGTGCCAGCAGCCCCCTAACGGGAGAAGCCACCGGGGAGCTGTTTTTT. Its protein product is CASSPLTGEATGELFF.

Of note for this clone: Other DNA sequences of this sample code for an identical CDR3. This chain links TRBV5-1 with TRBJ2-3; TRBD1 matches at 7 bases. V gave up 0 bases and J gave up 2 bases; unmatched junction bases: 3. CDR1 is SGHRS and CDR2 is YFSETQ in the germline V gene. The CDR3 runs to 15 residues. CDR3 sequence (DNA): TGCGCCAGCAGCTTGGTGACAGGGTCCACAGATACGCAGTATTTT. Residues: CASSLVTGSTDTQYF.

The table lists this clone with a count of one. The V and J genes are TRBV5-1 and TRBJ1-2, with D possibly TRBD1 on 5 matching bases. Trimming left V 4 bases short and J 4 bases short, with 17 bases between. From germline, CDR1 is SGHRS and CDR2 YFSETQ. This CDR3 has 15 residues. The CDR3 region is CASSPPTALGYGYTF. The CDR3 nucleotides read TGCGCCAGCAGCCCGCCGACAGCGCTAGGCTATGGCTACACCTTC.

The chain carries TRBV7-2 and TRBJ2-1, with 7 positions matching TRBD2. Germline V gene lookup returns CDR1 SGHTA and CDR2 FQGNSA. V was clipped by 0 bases and J by 9 bases; unmatched bases: 8. The CDR3 has 15 residues. CDR3 protein: CASSLALGLAGEQFF. Written as DNA, the CDR3 is TGTGCCAGCAGCTTAGCCCTAGGATTAGCGGGTGAGCAGTTCTTC.

V gene TRBV5-8 combines with J gene TRBJ2-7; D gene unclear. The CDR3 is 16 amino acids. The V gene lost 4 bases and the J gene lost 7 bases, with 24 bases spanning the gap. The germline V gene has CDR1 SGHTS and CDR2 YDEGEE. The CDR3 spells CASSIPRDIGKMEQYF. The CDR3 nucleotides are TGTGCCAGCAGCATCCCCCGCGACATCGGCAAGATGGAGCAGTACTTC.